A single sample gave rise to the 18 T cell receptor beta chains below, sequenced in a study of T cell repertoires in cytomegalovirus infection. For these TCRs, the target antigens are not known. TCRdb reprocessed the reads via MiXCR and lists one record per CDR3 protein. Among 100,000 to 150,000 distinct CDR3 sequences, 20% to 30% were seen once, and the ten largest hold roughly 33%. What was sequenced was PBMCs, sequenced either directly or after in vitro stimulation (not recorded which). The receptors stem from a human donor in good health (CMV status not recorded). Some clones in this sample may be carry-over from other donors' samples.

V usage is TRBV24-1 and J usage is TRBJ2-1, with D possibly called TRBD1 or TRBD2 (6 bases each). The CDR3 has 17 amino acids. Germline values: CDR1 KGHDR, CDR2 SFDVKD. V was clipped by 3 bases and J by 4 bases, with 18 bases between them. The CDR3: CATSDTAGGTPYNEQFF. CDR3 in DNA: TGTGCCACCAGTGATACCGCCGGGGGCACGCCTTACAATGAGCAGTTCTTC.

The CDR3 here is CATSRGQGTNQPQHF. The CDR3 DNA follows: TGTGCCACCAGCAGAGGACAGGGAACCAATCAGCCCCAGCATTTT. V gene TRBV15 combines with J gene TRBJ1-5; 7 nucleotides agree with TRBD1. This CDR3 has 15 amino acids. After removal of 1 base from V and 3 bases from J, the junction contained 3 bases not matched to a gene. CDR1 is LNHNV, CDR2 YYDKDF, per germline (reference sequence).

In this sample, this clonotype turned up a few times. V usage is TRBV15 and J usage is TRBJ2-7, with 7 bases aligning to TRBD2. The J segment lost 4 bases and the V segment lost 3 bases, leaving 6 bases of the junction unmatched. The CDR3 totals 14 residues. In germline, CDR1 is LNHNV, CDR2 YYDKDF (reference sequence). For the CDR3, the DNA is TGTGCCACCAGCAGGGGACTAACACTATACGAGCAGTACTTC. It is translated as CATSRGLTLYEQYF. The full variable domain, rest sourced from reference TRBV15 and TRBJ2-7, is DAMVIQNPRYQVTQFGKPVTLSCSQTLNHNVMYWYQQKSSQAPKLLFHYYDKDFNNEADTPDNFQSRRPNTSFCFLDIRSPGLGDTAMYLCATSRGLTLYEQYFGPGTRLTVT.

Note on this clonotype: A much larger clone lies a single base off, so this may be a read error. The rearrangement joins TRBV7-2 to TRBJ2-3; a possible D gene is TRBD2 (6 bases). V was trimmed by 4 bases and J by 5 bases, leaving 10 bases between them. The CDR3 consists of 13 residues. Germline V lookup: CDR1 SGHTA, CDR2 FQGNSA. CDR3 residues: CASSWTTEDTQYF. Written as DNA, the CDR3 is TGTGCCAGCAGCTGGACTACAGAAGATACGCAGTATTTT.

This clonotype was observed a few times. The chain recombines TRBV6-2 or TRBV6-3 with TRBJ2-3; 9 nucleotides align to TRBD2. Germline V lookup: CDR1 MNHEY, CDR2 SVGEGT. With 7 bases clipped from V and 4 bases from J, the junction kept 9 bases outside the gene matches. The CDR3 length is 15 residues. CDR3 in DNA: TGTGCCAGCACCCCCCTAGCGGGACGGCCAGATACGCAGTATTTT. Its translation is CASTPLAGRPDTQYF.

This clonotype was observed at least ten times. DNA of the CDR3: TGTGCCAGCAGCCCGGCACCTTCCGGTAGCATTCAGTACTTC. It specifies CASSPAPSGSIQYF. The V call is TRBV7-2, the J call TRBJ2-4, with no clear D. The CDR3 contains 14 residues. Germline V lookup: CDR1 SGHTA, CDR2 FQGNSA. V dropped 5 bases and J dropped 9 bases, with 17 bases sitting between them.

The chain combines TRBV15 with TRBJ2-1, with D tentatively TRBD1 or TRBD2 (6 bases each). Germline V gene sequence: CDR1 LNHNV, CDR2 YYDKDF (reference sequence). V lost 3 bases and J 6 bases, leaving 12 bases between the germline ends. The CDR3 spans 14 residues. The DNA of the CDR3 is TGTGCCACCAGCAGCGGGGGACATCCCAATGAGCAGTTCTTC. Residues: CATSSGGHPNEQFF.

This clonotype was recorded at least ten times. The DNA of the CDR3 is TGTGCCAGCAGCCCTCAAGCGGGACTAGTTATAACCTACGAGCAGTACTTC. Translated, it gives CASSPQAGLVITYEQYF. The chain is built from TRBV7-2 and TRBJ2-7, with TRBD2 identical over 8 bases. The CDR3 has 17 residues. Germline V CDR1 and CDR2: SGHTA, FQGNSA. The V and J ends lost 5 bases and 2 bases, in that order; junction bases with no gene match: 14.

V usage is TRBV4-3 and J usage is TRBJ1-5; D possibly corresponds to TRBD1 (6 bases). Trimming shortened V by 2 bases and J by 2 bases, and 10 bases separated the two germline ends. CDR3 length: 15 amino acids. Germline CDR1 reads LGHNA; CDR2 reads YSLEER. The CDR3 protein is CASSQWAGGNQPQHF. In DNA form, the CDR3 reads TGCGCCAGCAGCCAATGGGCAGGGGGCAATCAGCCCCAGCATTTT.

This clonotype was found many times. The rearrangement links TRBV7-6 to TRBJ2-7, with D perhaps matching TRBD1 or TRBD2 (5 bases each). This CDR3 contains 15 residues. V shed 5 bases and J shed 0 bases, with 14 bases lying between them. Germline V CDR1 and CDR2: SGHVS, FNYEAQ. The CDR3, as DNA: TGTGCCAGCAGCCTCGGGACCTTGAGCTCCTACGAGCAGTACTTC. It specifies CASSLGTLSSYEQYF.

A few counts support this clonotype. This rearrangement joins TRBV7-2 to TRBJ2-2; the match to TRBD2 covers 10 bases. The germline gives CDR1 SGHTA, CDR2 FQGNSA. With 3 bases clipped from V and 4 bases from J, the junction kept 14 bases outside the gene matches. The CDR3 consists of 19 residues. CDR3 sequence (DNA): TGTGCCAGCAGCTTCGATACAGCGGGAGGGCCCAGACCCACCGGGGAGCTGTTTTTT. The encoded protein is CASSFDTAGGPRPTGELFF. Looking up the rest from reference TRBV7-2 and TRBJ2-2 gives the full variable domain: GAGVSQSPSNKVTEKGKDVELRCDPISGHTALYWYRQSLGQGLEFLIYFQGNSAPDKSGLPSDRFSAERTGGSVSTLTIQRTQQEDSAVYLCASSFDTAGGPRPTGELFFGEGSRLTVL.

Comment on this clonotype: A read error may account for a junction end that differs from germline. The chain couples TRBV7-6 to TRBJ2-3; 8 nucleotides agree with TRBD2. The CDR3 extends over 12 amino acids. The V gene's germline CDR1 is SGHVS and CDR2 FNYEAQ. The CDR3 DNA follows: TGCCCAGAACTAGCGGACAAGGATACGCAGTATTTT. It translates to CPELADKDTQYF.

This sequence joins TRBV12-3 or TRBV12-4 and TRBJ2-7; no reliable D call. Trimming cost V 6 bases and J 0 bases, with 6 bases left between them. The CDR3 runs 12 residues. Written as DNA, the CDR3 is TGTGCCAGCAGCTGGGACTCCTACGAGCAGTACGTC. Translated: CASSWDSYEQYV.

This clonotype was seen more than once but under ten times. This chain's CDR3 is CASSRLAGSSYNEQFF. The CDR3 DNA sequence: TGTGCCAGCAGTAGACTAGCAGGAAGCTCCTACAATGAGCAGTTCTTC. The chain combines TRBV6-1 with TRBJ2-1; 7 nucleotides match TRBD2. The CDR3 is made up of 16 amino acids. With 5 bases clipped from V and 0 bases from J, the junction kept 7 bases outside the gene matches. Germline-derived CDR1 and CDR2 are MNHNS and SASEGT.

The V call is TRBV18, the J call TRBJ1-1; D uncertain. V lost 3 bases and J lost 4, with 6 bases in between. From germline, CDR1 is KGHSH and CDR2 LQKENI. This CDR3 is built from 12 residues. The CDR3 is CASSPDPTEAFF. CDR3 nucleotide sequence: TGTGCCAGCTCACCCGACCCCACTGAAGCTTTCTTT.

This clonotype has only a few counts. The V gene is TRBV28, the J gene TRBJ1-4, with TRBD1 identical over 8 bases. J was trimmed by 12 bases and V by 5 bases; bases with no gene match: 2. Germline V gene data show CDR1 as MDHEN and CDR2 as SYDVKM. This CDR3 has 11 amino acids. DNA of the CDR3: TGTGCCAGCAGTCAGACAGGGGAACTGTTTTTT. Its translation is CASSQTGELFF.

The chain couples TRBV19 to TRBJ1-2; D call uncertain. CDR3 length equals 12 residues. V was clipped by 3 bases and J by 8 bases, with 10 bases between them. CDR1 LNHDA and CDR2 SQIVND come from the germline V gene (reference sequence). The CDR3 here is CASSIEGSGYTF. CDR3 nucleotides: TGTGCCAGTAGTATTGAAGGGAGCGGCTACACCTTC.

This clonotype was detected ten times or more. The CDR3 sequence: CASSLNQYGETQYF. CDR3 DNA: TGTGCCAGCAGCTTAAATCAGTATGGGGAGACCCAGTACTTC. This chain joins TRBV7-8 and TRBJ2-5; D uncertain. The CDR3 totals 14 residues. The V gene's germline CDR1 is SGHVS and CDR2 FQNEAQ. Trimming left V 2 bases short and J 5 bases short, with 12 bases between. Variable domain in full (rest from reference TRBV7-8 and TRBJ2-5): GAGVSQSPRYKVAKRGQDVALRCDPISGHVSLFWYQQALGQGPEFLTYFQNEAQLDKSGLPSDRFFAERPEGSVSTLKIQRTQQEDSAVYLCASSLNQYGETQYFGPGTRLLVL.